The 28 T cell receptor beta chains below were found in one sample sequenced in a study of T cell repertoires in cytomegalovirus infection. One entry per CDR3 protein, called by TCRdb with MiXCR from the reads. The repertoire holds around 450,000 distinct CDR3 sequences, with about a third as singletons. The specimen sequenced was PBMCs. Receptors originate from a human donor in good health (CMV status not recorded). Some clones in this sample may be carry-over from other donors' samples.

V and J are TRBV10-3 and TRBJ1-2; 10 nucleotides align to TRBD1. Trimming at V came to 7 bases and at J to 4 bases, leaving 6 bases not matched to a gene. Looked up from germline, CDR1 is ENHRY and CDR2 is SYGVKD. The length of the CDR3 is 14 residues. This CDR3 reads CAINDRGPGYGYTF. CDR3 nucleotide sequence: TGTGCCATCAATGACAGGGGGCCGGGCTATGGCTACACCTTC.

This clonotype was seen more than once but under ten times. This chain links TRBV15 with TRBJ2-1; 7 positions agree with TRBD2. V lost 2 bases and J lost 8; bases outside the gene matches: 21. CDR3 length: 19 amino acids. Germline values: CDR1 LNHNV, CDR2 YYDKDF (reference sequence). This CDR3 is CATSRSLLRSGAFRDEQFF. The CDR3, as DNA: TGTGCCACCAGCAGATCATTACTCCGAAGCGGGGCGTTTAGAGATGAGCAGTTCTTC.

The chain combines TRBV7-9 with TRBJ2-7; D not resolved. The CDR3 runs to 14 residues. V was cut by 1 base and J by 5 bases, with 12 bases left in between. From germline, CDR1 is SEHNR and CDR2 FQNEAQ (reference sequence). CDR3: CASSLVGGVHEQYF. As DNA, the CDR3 is TGTGCCAGCAGCTTAGTCGGTGGGGTTCACGAGCAGTACTTC.

This clonotype was detected ten times or more. The genes are TRBV7-2 and TRBJ2-7; 8 bases line up with TRBD2. The V and J ends lost 5 bases and 1 base, in that order; junction bases with no gene match: 13. The CDR3 sequence is 17 residues long. In germline, CDR1 is SGHTA, CDR2 FQGNSA. This chain's CDR3 is CASSPGVKGLASYEQYF. The CDR3 nucleotides read TGTGCCAGCAGCCCCGGTGTCAAAGGACTAGCTTCCTACGAGCAGTACTTC. The full variable domain, in which reference TRBV7-2 and TRBJ2-7 provide the parts outside the CDR3, is GAGVSQSPSNKVTEKGKDVELRCDPISGHTALYWYRQSLGQGLEFLIYFQGNSAPDKSGLPSDRFSAERTGGSVSTLTIQRTQQEDSAVYLCASSPGVKGLASYEQYFGPGTRLTVT.

This clonotype was counted ten times or more. The J gene is TRBJ2-3, the V gene TRBV7-6; the match to TRBD1 covers 9 bases. The germline V gene encodes CDR1 SGHVS and CDR2 FNYEAQ. The CDR3 runs 17 residues. V was clipped by 5 bases and J by 1 base; unmatched bases: 10. In DNA, the CDR3 is TGTGCCAGCAGCCTGAATACAGGGGGCAGGGGCACAGATACGCAGTATTTT. This sequence encodes CASSLNTGGRGTDTQYF.

This sequence joins TRBV6-5 and TRBJ2-7, with 9 bases fitting TRBD1. This CDR3 has 13 amino acids. The V gene's germline CDR1 is MNHEY and CDR2 SVGAGI. V shed 6 bases and J 3 bases; nucleotides not matched to a gene: 3. The CDR3 loop is CASRYRGHYEQYF. The CDR3 DNA is TGTGCCAGCAGATACAGGGGGCACTACGAGCAGTACTTC.

This clonotype appeared a few times. J is TRBJ2-7 and V is TRBV25-1; D may be TRBD2 (6 bases). V gave up 9 bases and J gave up 5 bases, with 14 bases separating them. Germline CDR1 and CDR2: MGHDK and SYGVNS. The CDR3 is 12 residues long. CDR3 bases: TGTGCCAGTCGACCCCGGAGGGACGAGCAGTACTTC. Amino acids: CASRPRRDEQYF.

The rearrangement joins TRBV6-2 or TRBV6-3 to TRBJ2-1; 7 bases map to TRBD2. The CDR3 is 15 residues long. The germline CDR1 and CDR2 sequences are MNHEY and SVGEGT. J was trimmed by 0 bases and V by 2 bases; bases with no gene match: 1. The CDR3 loop reads CASSYGGSSYNEQFF. Written as DNA, the CDR3 is TGTGCCAGCAGTTACGGCGGGAGCTCCTACAATGAGCAGTTCTTC.

There are many counts of this clonotype. The V and J genes are TRBV7-9 and TRBJ2-5; 10 bases align to TRBD2. This CDR3 spans 18 amino acids. With V trimmed by 4 bases and J by 4 bases, 15 bases remained unmatched. Germline values: CDR1 SEHNR, CDR2 FQNEAQ (reference sequence). The chain's CDR3 is CASSSALPLAGVGETQYF. The CDR3 nucleotides read TGTGCCAGCAGCTCCGCCCTCCCTCTAGCGGGGGTAGGAGAGACCCAGTACTTC.

The genes are TRBV7-2 and TRBJ1-2; D is possibly TRBD1 (5 bases). CDR3 size: 14 residues. Germline V gives CDR1 SGHTA, CDR2 FQGNSA. Trimming removed 4 bases at V and 4 bases at J, with 13 bases between. The CDR3 sequence: CASSSLGLPYGYTF. The CDR3 bases are TGTGCCAGCAGCTCGCTGGGACTGCCCTATGGCTACACCTTC.

This clonotype has ten or more counts. The J gene is TRBJ1-2, the V gene TRBV28; 8 bases are shared with TRBD1. The germline V gene has CDR1 MDHEN and CDR2 SYDVKM. V was clipped by 5 bases and J by 2 bases; unmatched bases: 7. CDR3 length: 15 amino acids. The CDR3: CASSDGTGQNYGYTF. CDR3 bases: TGTGCCAGCAGTGACGGGACAGGACAAAACTATGGCTACACCTTC.

The chain combines TRBV28 with TRBJ2-7, with D perhaps matching TRBD2 (6 bases). The V end lost 5 bases, the J end lost 3 bases, and 14 bases lay between the germline ends. Germline CDR1 and CDR2: MDHEN and SYDVKM. The CDR3 spans 14 residues. CDR3 sequence: CASSRGRRGYEQYF. As DNA, the CDR3 is TGTGCCAGCAGTCGGGGAAGGCGGGGCTACGAGCAGTACTTC.

This chain connects TRBV7-8 to TRBJ2-3, with unresolved D. CDR1 SGHVS and CDR2 FQNEAQ come from the germline V gene. The ends were cut back, 7 bases at V and 0 bases at J, with 14 bases in the middle. The CDR3 covers 15 residues. DNA for the CDR3: TGTGCCAGCACCAACCCCGCGGTCAGCACAGATACGCAGTATTTT. As protein: CASTNPAVSTDTQYF.

With regard to this clonotype: Since a much larger clone is just one base distant, this may be a read error. The J gene is TRBJ1-5, the V gene TRBV7-2, with D possibly being TRBD1 (5 bases). Germline CDR1 is SGHTA and CDR2 is FQGNSA. This CDR3 region has 14 residues. V was cut by 5 bases and J by 6 bases, with 14 bases left in between. In DNA, the CDR3 is TGTGCCAGCAGCCAGGGACGAACGGCTCAGCCCCAGCATTTT. Residues: CASSQGRTAQPQHF. The full variable domain, in which reference TRBV7-2 and TRBJ1-5 provide the parts outside the CDR3, is GAGVSQSPSNKVTEKGKDVELRCDPISGHTALYWYRQSLGQGLEFLIYFQGNSAPDKSGLPSDRFSAERTGGSVSTLTIQRTQQEDSAVYLCASSQGRTAQPQHFGDGTRLSIL.

As concerns this clonotype: A much more abundant neighbour one base away suggests this may be a read error. V is TRBV5-1 and J is TRBJ2-7; TRBD1 matches at 11 bases. The J call may be in error: the DNA end matches TRBJ2-1 better. The length of the CDR3 is 15 residues. Germline V gives CDR1 SGHRS, CDR2 YFSETQ. Here the CDR3 DNA reads TGCGCCAGCAGCCCCGGGACAGGGGGAACCTACGAGCAGTTCTTC. This gives the protein CASSPGTGGTYEQFF.

The sample holds many counts of this clonotype. The J gene is TRBJ1-6, the V gene TRBV7-6; 9 bases align to TRBD1. The germline gives CDR1 SGHVS, CDR2 FNYEAQ. V trimming: 5 bases; J trimming: 8 bases; junction bases outside the gene matches: 4. The CDR3 sequence is 14 residues long. The CDR3 nucleotides read TGTGCCAGCAGCCGGACAGGGGTTGATTCACCCCTCCACTTT. This gives the protein CASSRTGVDSPLHF.

This rearrangement joins TRBV12-3 or TRBV12-4 to TRBJ2-1; a weak D match, TRBD2 (5 bases). The CDR3 consists of 15 residues. V dropped 3 bases and J dropped 9 bases, with 18 bases sitting between them. The CDR3 nucleotides read TGTGCCAGCAGTTTGGGTACTAGTTTTGGTGCTGAGCAGTTCTTC. It yields the protein CASSLGTSFGAEQFF.

The rearrangement links TRBV3-1 to TRBJ2-1, with 8 positions matching TRBD2. The ends lost 4 bases at V and 6 bases at J; junction bases unmatched: 11. CDR3 length: 16 residues. Germline V gives CDR1 LGHDT, CDR2 YNNKEL (reference sequence). The CDR3 loop is CASSRKGLGGFNEQFF. CDR3 DNA: TGTGCCAGCAGCCGAAAGGGACTAGGGGGGTTCAATGAGCAGTTCTTC.

As to this clonotype: One end of the junction does not line up with germline, which may come from a read error. The V gene is TRBV28, the J gene TRBJ1-1; possible D gene TRBD1, 5 bases. Germline V gene data show CDR1 as MDHEN and CDR2 as SYDVKM. This CDR3 region has 15 residues. The CDR3 is CASSLRDPRGTEALF. CDR3 DNA sequence: TGTGCCAGCAGTTTAAGGGACCCCCGGGGCACTGAAGCTTTATTT.

The sample holds a few counts of this clonotype. This chain uses TRBV20-1 with TRBJ2-6, with 8 bases lining up with TRBD2. The trim removed 2 bases at V and 4 bases at J, leaving 10 bases unmatched. The CDR3 totals 17 residues. Germline V gene data show CDR1 as DFQATT and CDR2 as SNEGSKA (reference sequence). The CDR3 DNA is TGCAGTGCTAGAAACTTAGCGGGGAGTATCGGGGCCAACGTCCTGACTTTC. Translating gives CSARNLAGSIGANVLTF.

The chain has TRBV2 and TRBJ2-3, with D possibly TRBD1 on 6 matching bases. Germline V gene data show CDR1 as SNHLY and CDR2 as FYNNEI. Trimming cost V 8 bases and J 0 bases, with 21 bases left between them. This CDR3 is 17 amino acids long. The DNA for the CDR3 is TGTGCCAGCGCCTCTCCAACAGGGACCCCAAGCACAGATACGCAGTATTTT. Its protein product is CASASPTGTPSTDTQYF.

This clonotype was counted ten times or more. This chain uses TRBV10-3 with TRBJ2-1, with TRBD1 matching over 8 bases. The V segment lost 8 bases and the J segment 7 bases; nucleotides outside the gene matches: 13. From germline, CDR1 is ENHRY and CDR2 SYGVKD. The CDR3 totals 15 residues. The CDR3 spells CAIQAGQGAENEQFF. In DNA, the CDR3 is TGTGCCATCCAGGCTGGCCAGGGGGCGGAGAATGAGCAGTTCTTC.

This clonotype was observed once. The chain links TRBV11-2 to TRBJ2-1; TRBD2 is a possible D gene (6 bases). V lost 2 bases and J lost 1, with 9 bases in between. CDR3 size: 15 residues. In germline, CDR1 is SGHAT, CDR2 FQNNGV. Written as DNA, the CDR3 is TGTGCCAGCAGCTTAACTGCGGGGTCCTACAATGAGCAGTTCTTC. This codes for CASSLTAGSYNEQFF.

The chain carries TRBV4-2 and TRBJ1-2, with 8 positions matching TRBD1. The CDR3 is 19 amino acids. V gave up 1 base and J gave up 0 bases; unmatched junction bases: 13. Germline values: CDR1 LGHNA, CDR2 YNFKEQ. The CDR3 loop reads CASSQGDRRDRTTNYGYTF. For the CDR3, the DNA is TGTGCCAGCAGCCAAGGGGATCGCCGGGACAGGACGACTAACTATGGCTACACCTTC.

The rearrangement joins TRBV12-3 or TRBV12-4 to TRBJ2-7; D remains ambiguous. The CDR3 is made up of 12 amino acids. Trimming shortened V by 5 bases and J by 1 base, and 6 bases separated the two germline ends. The CDR3 bases are TGTGCCAGCAGTATCAGATCCTACGAGCAGTACTTC. It encodes CASSIRSYEQYF.

This clonotype was observed at least ten times. This chain links TRBV7-8 with TRBJ2-4; TRBD2 might be the D (7 bases). Trimming took off 4 bases at V and 0 bases at J, with 19 bases between the two ends. The CDR3 runs 18 residues. From germline, CDR1 is SGHVS and CDR2 FQNEAQ. The CDR3 DNA follows: TGTGCCAGCAGCTACGGCCCGAGGGGGGGCTTAGCCAAAAACATTCAGTACTTC. Translated, it gives CASSYGPRGGLAKNIQYF.

In regard to this clonotype: A much more abundant neighbour one base away suggests this may be a read error. This chain connects TRBV7-6 to TRBJ1-5; the D is unclear. The CDR3 runs to 11 residues. Germline CDR1 is SGHVS and CDR2 is FNYEAQ. The CDR3 protein is CDSSRFQPQHF. CDR3 bases: TGTGACAGCAGTCGATTCCAGCCCCAGCATTTT.

This clonotype was observed a few times. V gene TRBV25-1 combines with J gene TRBJ1-2; D call uncertain. This CDR3 is 11 amino acids long. Germline V lookup: CDR1 MGHDK, CDR2 SYGVNS. The germline V and J ends were trimmed by 8 bases and 0 bases, with 4 bases remaining between them. The CDR3 DNA follows: TGTGCCAGCGCGACTAACTATGGCTACACCTTC. Translation gives CASATNYGYTF.